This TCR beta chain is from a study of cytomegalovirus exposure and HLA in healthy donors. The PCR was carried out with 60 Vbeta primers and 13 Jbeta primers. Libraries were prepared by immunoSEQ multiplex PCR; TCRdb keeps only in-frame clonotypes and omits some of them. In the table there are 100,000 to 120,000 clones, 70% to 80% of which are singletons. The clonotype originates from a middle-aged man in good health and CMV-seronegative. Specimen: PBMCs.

The CDR3 nucleotides read TGTGCCAGCAGCGTAGGTAGCGGGAGGTCTACCAATGAGCAGTTCTTC. Its protein product is CASSVGSGRSTNEQFF. The chain uses TRBV9 and TRBJ2-1; 10 positions match TRBD2. CDR1 and CDR2 (germline): SGDLS, YYNGEE. The CDR3 has 16 amino acids. The J segment lost 6 bases and the V segment lost 0 bases, leaving 6 bases of the junction unmatched. Together with reference TRBV9 and TRBJ2-1, the CDR3 gives the full variable domain: DSGVTQTPKHLITATGQRVTLRCSPRSGDLSVYWYQQSLDQGLQFLIQYYNGEERAKGNILERFSAQQFPDLHSELNLSSLELGDSALYFCASSVGSGRSTNEQFFGPGTRLTVL.